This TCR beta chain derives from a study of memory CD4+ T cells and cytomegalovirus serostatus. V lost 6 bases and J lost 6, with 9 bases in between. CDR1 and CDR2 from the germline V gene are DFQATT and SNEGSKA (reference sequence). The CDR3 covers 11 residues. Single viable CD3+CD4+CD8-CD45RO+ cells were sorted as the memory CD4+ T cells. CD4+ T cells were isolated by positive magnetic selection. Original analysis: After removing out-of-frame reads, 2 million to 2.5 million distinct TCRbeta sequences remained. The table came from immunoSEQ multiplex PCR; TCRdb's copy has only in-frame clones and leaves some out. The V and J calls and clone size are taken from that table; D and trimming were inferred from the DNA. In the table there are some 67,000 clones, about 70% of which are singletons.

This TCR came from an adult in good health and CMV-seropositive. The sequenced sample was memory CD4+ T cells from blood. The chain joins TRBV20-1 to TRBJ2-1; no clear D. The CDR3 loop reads CSARQANEQFF. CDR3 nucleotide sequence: TGCAGTGCCCGGCAGGCCAATGAGCAGTTCTTC.